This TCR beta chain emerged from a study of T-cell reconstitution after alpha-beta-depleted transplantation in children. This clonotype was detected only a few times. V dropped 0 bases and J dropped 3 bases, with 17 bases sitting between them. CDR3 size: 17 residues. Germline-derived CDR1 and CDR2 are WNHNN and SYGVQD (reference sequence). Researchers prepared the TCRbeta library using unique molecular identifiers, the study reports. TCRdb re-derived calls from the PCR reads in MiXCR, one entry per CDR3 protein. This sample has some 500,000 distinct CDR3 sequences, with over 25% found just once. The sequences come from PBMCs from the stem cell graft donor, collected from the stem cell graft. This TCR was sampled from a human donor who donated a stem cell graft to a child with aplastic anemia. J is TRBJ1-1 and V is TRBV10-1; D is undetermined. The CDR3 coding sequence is TGCGCCAGCAGTGAGTCGCAACAGATCGCTAATCACACTGAAGCTTTCTTT. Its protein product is CASSESQQIANHTEAFF.